Listed below are T cell receptor beta chains from one sample, sequenced in a study of cytomegalovirus exposure and HLA in healthy donors. Sequenced by immunoSEQ multiplex PCR; TCRdb stores in-frame clones only, minus some. The repertoire has roughly 90,000 clones, more than 80% of them found once; the top ten carry around 2.3%. The specimen was PBMCs. The receptors derive from a man in his late teens or twenties in good health and CMV-seronegative. Both conserved end residues are part of each CDR3. The D gene is left open where the match is weak. Expanded clones are given a class, and other clones once, few, many or no size at all.

V gene	clone size	J gene	D gene	CDR3 DNA	CDR3 protein
TRBV30	NA	TRBJ1-1	NA	TGTGCCTGGAGTTTTAGGCAGGGCAACACTGAAGCTTTCTTT	CAWSFRQGNTEAFF
TRBV5-4	NA	TRBJ2-7	NA	TGTGCCAGCAGCTTGTCCGGTTACGAGCAGTACTTC	CASSLSGYEQYF
TRBV7-9	NA	TRBJ1-1	NA	TGTGCCAGCAGCTTAGTCGTCGCGGGAACTGAAGCTTTCTTT	CASSLVVAGTEAFF
TRBV16	NA	TRBJ1-2	TRBD1	TGTGCCAGCAGCCTGGACAGGGACTATGGCTACACCTTC	CASSLDRDYGYTF
TRBV18	once	TRBJ2-5	TRBD1	TGTGCCAGCTCCCTGGGACAGGAAGAGACCCAGTACTTC	CASSLGQEETQYF
TRBV6-6	NA	TRBJ1-4	NA	TGTGCCAGCGGAACACCGGGAAATGGGCGTGAAAAACTGTTTTTT	CASGTPGNGREKLFF
TRBV19	NA	TRBJ1-2	NA	TGTGCCAGCCGTCTAATCCCTCGGGATGGCTACACCTTC	CASRLIPRDGYTF
TRBV5-1	NA	TRBJ2-7	NA	TGCGCCAGCAGCTTGGAGGCAGGGACTTACGAGCAGTACTTC	CASSLEAGTYEQYF
TRBV5-4	NA	TRBJ2-7	NA	TGTGCCAGCAGCCTCGACAGCTATGGGCAGTACTTC	CASSLDSYGQYF
TRBV7-2	once	TRBJ1-6	NA	TGTGCCAGCAGCTTAGACAGGCCCCAATCACCCCTCCACTTT	CASSLDRPQSPLHF
TRBV29-1	NA	TRBJ1-4	TRBD1	TGCAGCGCCCGGGGACAGATGAATGAAAAACTGTTTTTT	CSARGQMNEKLFF
TRBV28	NA	TRBJ1-1	NA	TGTGCCAGCAGGTCGACGGGGAACACTGAAGCTTTCTTT	CASRSTGNTEAFF
TRBV27	NA	TRBJ2-5	NA	TGTGCCAGCAGTTTTCGGTTTGGGCGGGACGCACAAGAGACCCAGTACTTC	CASSFRFGRDAQETQYF
TRBV28	NA	TRBJ1-5	TRBD1	TGTGCCAGCAGTTTATTACCCCGGACAGGGGCCAATCAGCCCCAGCATTTT	CASSLLPRTGANQPQHF
TRBV6-1	NA	TRBJ2-7	NA	TGTGCCAGCAGACTCCTAACCTACGAGCAGTACTTC	CASRLLTYEQYF
TRBV7-3	NA	TRBJ2-1	TRBD2	TGTGCCAGCAGCTCTTTAGCGGGAGGGCCTTACAATGAGCAGTTCTTC	CASSSLAGGPYNEQFF
TRBV7-9	NA	TRBJ2-5	TRBD2	TGTGCCAGCAGCTCTGACCTAACTAGCGGGAGTAGGGAGCAGTACTTC	CASSSDLTSGSREQYF
TRBV7-2	NA	TRBJ1-1	NA	TGTGCCAGCAGCCAGGGCAGGGGTGAAGCTTTCTTT	CASSQGRGEAFF
TRBV28	few	TRBJ2-3	NA	TGTGCCAGCAGCTCGGGAGCAATGGAAGGTACGCAGTATTTT	CASSSGAMEGTQYF
TRBV5-1	NA	TRBJ2-7	TRBD2	TGCGCCAGCAGCTTGGCGGGTAGCGGGAGTTGGGACGAGCAGTACTTC	CASSLAGSGSWDEQYF
TRBV11-2	NA	TRBJ2-7	TRBD1	TGTGCCAGCAGCATCCGGACAGGGGAAGCCTACGAGCAGTACTTC	CASSIRTGEAYEQYF
TRBV5-4	NA	TRBJ2-7	TRBD1	TGTGCCAGCAGCTTGGAGGTAGGCAGGGGGCGTGCGAATGAGCAGTACTTC	CASSLEVGRGRANEQYF
TRBV21-1	NA	TRBJ2-7	NA	TGTGCCAGCATCATCGATACTAGCGGGAGGGCCTACGAGCAGTACTTC	CASIIDTSGRAYEQYF
TRBV7-8	NA	TRBJ1-2	NA	TGTGCCAGCAGTCTGAAGAGTGCTAACTATGGGGGCTACACCTTC	CASSLKSANYGGYTF
TRBV7-6	NA	TRBJ2-7	NA	TGTGCCAGCAGCCTAAGCTCCTACGAGCAGTACTTC	CASSLSSYEQYF
TRBV6-1	NA	TRBJ1-1	NA	TGTGCCAGCAGACCCTACGGGGAAGCTTTCTTT	CASRPYGEAFF
TRBV25-1	NA	TRBJ2-7	NA	TGTGCCAGCAGTGGACAGGTGAGCTACGAGCAGTACTTC	CASSGQVSYEQYF